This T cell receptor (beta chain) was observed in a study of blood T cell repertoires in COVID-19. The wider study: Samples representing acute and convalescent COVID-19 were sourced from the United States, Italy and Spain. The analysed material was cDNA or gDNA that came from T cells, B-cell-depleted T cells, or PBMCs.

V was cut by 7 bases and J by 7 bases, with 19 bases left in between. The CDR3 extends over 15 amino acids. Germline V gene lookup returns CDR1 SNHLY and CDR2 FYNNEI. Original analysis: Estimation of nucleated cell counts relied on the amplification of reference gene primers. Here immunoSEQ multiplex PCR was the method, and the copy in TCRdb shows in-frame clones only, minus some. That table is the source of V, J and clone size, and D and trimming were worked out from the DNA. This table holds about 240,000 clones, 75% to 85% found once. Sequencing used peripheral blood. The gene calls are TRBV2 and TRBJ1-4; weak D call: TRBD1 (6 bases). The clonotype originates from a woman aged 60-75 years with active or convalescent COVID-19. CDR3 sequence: CASTPGAPESEKLFF. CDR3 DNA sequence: TGTGCCAGCACCCCAGGGGCCCCAGAGAGTGAAAAACTGTTTTTT.